This T cell receptor (beta chain) was found in a study of neurological immune-mediated disorders. Ten or more counts support this clonotype. The target antigen is unknown. The study built unsorted libraries from 2 million PBMCs kept at -80 C. Study-wide results and caveats: HTLV-1-associated myelopathy led in TCR clonal expansion, while multiple sclerosis ranked lowest, below healthy controls.

Each TCR transcript was tagged with a 10-nucleotide random UMI during 5'RACE. One entry per CDR3 protein, called by TCRdb with MiXCR from the 5' RACE reads. The sample consists of under 45,000 distinct CDR3 sequences, roughly 2.5% of them appearing once. Sequencing was performed on PBMCs. The receptor's source is a man aged 50 or older with multiple sclerosis.

The CDR3 protein is CSVQRGDGANVLTF. In DNA, the CDR3 is TGCAGCGTCCAGAGGGGGGATGGGGCCAACGTCCTGACTTTC. This chain uses TRBV29-1 with TRBJ2-6, with D perhaps TRBD1 or TRBD2 (6 bases each). There are 14 residues in the CDR3. Germline V gene lookup returns CDR1 SQVTM and CDR2 ANQGSEA. V was trimmed by 6 bases and J by 3 bases, leaving 12 bases between them.